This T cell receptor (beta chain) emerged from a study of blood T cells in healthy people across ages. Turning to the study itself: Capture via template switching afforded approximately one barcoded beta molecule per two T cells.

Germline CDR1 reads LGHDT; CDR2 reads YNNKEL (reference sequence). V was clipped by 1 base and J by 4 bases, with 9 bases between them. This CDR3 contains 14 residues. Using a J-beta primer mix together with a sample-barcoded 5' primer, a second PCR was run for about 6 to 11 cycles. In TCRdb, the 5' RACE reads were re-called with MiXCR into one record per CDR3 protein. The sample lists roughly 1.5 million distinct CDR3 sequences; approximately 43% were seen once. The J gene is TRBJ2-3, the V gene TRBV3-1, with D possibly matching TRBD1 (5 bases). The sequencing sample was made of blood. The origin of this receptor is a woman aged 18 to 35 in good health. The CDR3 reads CASSQGRVADTQYF. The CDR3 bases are TGTGCCAGCAGCCAAGGCAGGGTTGCAGATACGCAGTATTTT.